This TCR beta chain was sequenced in a study of blood T cell repertoires in COVID-19. Study in general: Acute-phase and convalescent COVID-19 samples originated in the United States, Italy and Spain. PBMCs, B-cell-depleted T cells, or T cells were the source of the cDNA or gDNA that made up the material.

This CDR3 has 15 amino acids. With 0 bases clipped from V and 7 bases from J, the junction kept 8 bases outside the gene matches. The germline CDR1 and CDR2 sequences are SGHRS and YFSETQ. As handled by the study authors: Estimation of nucleated cell counts was performed using reference gene primer amplification. TCRdb's copy holds only in-frame clones and misses some; the assay was immunoSEQ multiplex PCR. That table supplies the V and J calls and clone size; D and trimming were determined from the DNA. The sample records around 280,000 clones, about 82% being singletons. The sequencing sample was made of peripheral blood. The rearrangement joins TRBV5-1 to TRBJ2-3; 7 bases map to TRBD2. This TCR was recovered from a woman in her fifties or sixties with active or convalescent COVID-19. CDR3 sequence (DNA): TGCGCCAGCAGCTTGGAAGCGGGATCGGTGAATACGCAGTATTTT. Its protein is CASSLEAGSVNTQYF.